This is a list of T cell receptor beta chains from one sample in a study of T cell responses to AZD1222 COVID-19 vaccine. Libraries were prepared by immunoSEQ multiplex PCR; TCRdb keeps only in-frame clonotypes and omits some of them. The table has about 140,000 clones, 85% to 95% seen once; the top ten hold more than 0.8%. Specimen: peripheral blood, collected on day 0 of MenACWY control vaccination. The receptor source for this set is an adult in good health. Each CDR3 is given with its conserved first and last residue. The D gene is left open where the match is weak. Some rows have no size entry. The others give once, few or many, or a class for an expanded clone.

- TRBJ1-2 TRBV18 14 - CASSKGLEKDGYTF TGTGCCAGCTCAAAGGGACTGGAGAAGGATGGCTACACCTTC
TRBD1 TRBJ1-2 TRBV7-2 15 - CASSYGDRGLHGYTF TGTGCCAGCAGCTACGGGGACAGGGGGCTCCATGGCTACACCTTC
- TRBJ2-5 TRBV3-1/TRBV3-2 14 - CASSQDTKQETQYF TGTGCCAGCAGCCAAGACACCAAACAAGAGACCCAGTACTTC
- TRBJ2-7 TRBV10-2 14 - CASRVKRDTYEQYF TGCGCCAGCAGAGTGAAGCGGGACACCTACGAGCAGTACTTC
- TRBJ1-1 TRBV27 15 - CASSNTDRPGVEAFF TGTGCCAGCAGTAATACAGACAGGCCCGGGGTGGAAGCTTTCTTT
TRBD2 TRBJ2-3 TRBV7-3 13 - CASSGGVRDTQYF TGTGCCAGTAGCGGGGGGGTTAGAGATACGCAGTATTTT
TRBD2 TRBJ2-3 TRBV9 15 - CASSVRTSGTDTQYF TGTGCCAGCAGCGTTAGGACTAGCGGCACAGATACGCAGTATTTT
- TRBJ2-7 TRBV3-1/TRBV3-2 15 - CASSPLAQNPYEQYF TGTGCCAGCAGCCCTCTCGCCCAGAACCCCTACGAGCAGTACTTC
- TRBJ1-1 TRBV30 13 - CAWSPGMNTEAFF TGTGCCTGGAGTCCAGGAATGAACACTGAAGCTTTCTTT
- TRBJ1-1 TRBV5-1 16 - CASSRAEVREATEAFF TGCGCCAGCAGCCGAGCCGAGGTCAGGGAGGCCACTGAAGCTTTCTTT
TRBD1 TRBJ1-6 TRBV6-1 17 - CASSATGSSSYNSPLHF TGTGCCAGCAGTGCGACAGGGTCGAGCTCCTATAATTCACCCCTCCACTTT
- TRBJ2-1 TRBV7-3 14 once CASSFRPSYNEQFF TGTGCCAGCAGCTTCCGGCCCTCCTACAATGAGCAGTTCTTC
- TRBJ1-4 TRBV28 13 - CASSLPGSEKLFF TGTGCCAGCAGTTTACCGGGGAGTGAAAAACTGTTTTTT
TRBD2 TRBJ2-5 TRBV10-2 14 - CASSLAGVGETQYF TGCGCCAGCAGTCTAGCGGGAGTAGGGGAGACCCAGTACTTC